The 28 T cell receptor beta chains below all came from one sample that was sequenced in a study of T cell changes during pregnancy in multiple sclerosis. Repertoires were generated with immunoSEQ multiplex PCR, while TCRdb's copy carries only in-frame clones and drops some. The sample holds about 120,000 clones; over 85% are singletons and the top ten take roughly 5.7%. The sequences come from peripheral blood, collected before pregnancy. These receptors were collected from a female donor with multiple sclerosis, enrolled in a pregnancy study.

The chain carries TRBV13 and TRBJ2-1, with 14 positions matching TRBD2. The CDR3 has 17 residues. With 5 bases clipped from V and 5 bases from J, the junction kept 8 bases outside the gene matches. CDR1 is PRHDT, CDR2 FYEKMQ, per germline (reference sequence). This CDR3 is CASSPRTSGGNHNEQFF. The CDR3 bases are TGTGCCAGCAGCCCCAGGACTAGCGGGGGGAACCACAATGAGCAGTTCTTC. The entire variable domain, with the rest obtained from reference TRBV13 and TRBJ2-1, is as follows: AAGVIQSPRHLIKEKRETATLKCYPIPRHDTVYWYQQGPGQDPQFLISFYEKMQSDKGSIPDRFSAQQFSDYHSELNMSSLELGDSALYFCASSPRTSGGNHNEQFFGPGTRLTVL.

CDR3 bases: TGTGCCAGCAGCAACTCACAGGGGACCACTGAAGCTTTCTTT. Its translation is CASSNSQGTTEAFF. The gene calls are TRBV9 and TRBJ1-1, with 7 positions matching TRBD1. Germline CDR1 reads SGDLS; CDR2 reads YYNGEE. The CDR3 loop spans 14 amino acids. The V gene end was trimmed by 4 bases and the J gene end by 4 bases; junction bases not matched to a gene: 7.

The rearrangement uses TRBV4-2 and TRBJ1-5; D gene unclear. V dropped 8 bases and J dropped 0 bases, with 23 bases sitting between them. The CDR3 length is 18 residues. Per the germline V gene, CDR1 is LGHNA and CDR2 is YNFKEQ. The CDR3 DNA is TGTGCCAGCTCTAGCGGGTCGGGAGGTGGAGGTAGCAATCAGCCCCAGCATTTT. It specifies CASSSGSGGGGSNQPQHF.

J is TRBJ2-5 and V is TRBV5-3, with 8 bases fitting TRBD2. TRBV5-3 is given ORF status, its function remaining uncertain. V shed 7 bases and J 0 bases; nucleotides not matched to a gene: 11. The CDR3 extends over 16 amino acids. CDR3 sequence: CAREGPSGLYQETQYF. The CDR3 DNA follows: TGTGCCAGAGAGGGGCCTAGCGGGCTGTACCAAGAGACCCAGTACTTC.

The chain combines TRBV28 with TRBJ2-1, with 11 nucleotides matching TRBD2. Germline V gene data show CDR1 as MDHEN and CDR2 as SYDVKM. This CDR3 has 17 amino acids. V lost 8 bases to trimming and J lost 1 base; unmatched junction nucleotides: 10. The CDR3 sequence is CASQMGLAELSYNEQFF. CDR3 sequence (DNA): TGTGCCAGCCAAATGGGACTAGCGGAACTTTCCTACAATGAGCAGTTCTTC.

The V call is TRBV7-3, the J call TRBJ1-1, with a possible D match to TRBD1 (5 bases). CDR1 is SGHTA and CDR2 is FQGTGA in the germline V gene. V was pared by 4 bases and J by 4 bases, with 13 bases between. CDR3 size: 14 residues. CDR3 bases: TGTGCCAGCAGCTGGGGGGGTGTAGGCACTGAAGCTTTCTTT. It yields the protein CASSWGGVGTEAFF.

CDR3 region: CASSRLAVGYNEQFF. In DNA, the CDR3 is TGTGCCAGCAGCCGCCTAGCGGTGGGATACAATGAGCAGTTCTTC. The chain carries TRBV14 and TRBJ2-1; 7 bases fit TRBD2. Per germline, CDR1 SGHDN and CDR2 FVKESK. The CDR3 totals 15 residues. Germline trimming cut 4 bases from V and 4 bases from J; bases unmatched to any gene: 7. Filled out from reference TRBV14 and TRBJ2-1, the complete variable domain reads EAGVTQFPSHSVIEKGQTVTLRCDPISGHDNLYWYRRVMGKEIKFLLHFVKESKQDESGMPNNRFLAERTGGTYSTLKVQPAELEDSGVYFCASSRLAVGYNEQFFGPGTRLTVL.

The chain is built from TRBV18 and TRBJ2-7; 7 nucleotides agree with TRBD2. This CDR3 region has 13 residues. CDR1 and CDR2 from the germline V gene are KGHSH and LQKENI. V shed 8 bases and J 6 bases; nucleotides not matched to a gene: 10. DNA of the CDR3: TGTGCCAGCGGGGGTGCGGGAGTCGGCGAGCAGTACTTC. It yields the protein CASGGAGVGEQYF.

This chain connects TRBV7-2 to TRBJ2-2; D is possibly TRBD2 (5 bases). The CDR3 sequence is 15 residues long. From germline, CDR1 is SGHTA and CDR2 FQGNSA. Between the trimmed V and J ends, which lost 2 bases and 0 bases, there was a span of 7 bases. The CDR3 DNA is TGTGCCAGCAGCTTATGGGGAGCGAACACCGGGGAGCTGTTTTTT. Protein sequence: CASSLWGANTGELFF.

The chain has TRBV27 and TRBJ2-1, with TRBD2 matching over 8 bases. CDR3 size: 15 residues. Germline trimming cut 6 bases from V and 5 bases from J; bases unmatched to any gene: 9. Per germline, CDR1 MNHEY and CDR2 SMNVEV (reference sequence). The CDR3 loop reads CASRVSGSLHNEQFF. DNA of the CDR3: TGTGCCAGCAGGGTAAGCGGGAGTCTCCACAATGAGCAGTTCTTC.

The genes are TRBV7-6 and TRBJ2-7; 8 nucleotides align to TRBD1. Germline V gene sequence: CDR1 SGHVS, CDR2 FNYEAQ. Trimming at V came to 6 bases and at J to 7 bases, leaving 8 bases not matched to a gene. There are 13 residues in the CDR3. The CDR3 region has the DNA TGTGCCAGCAGTTATGGACAGGGCGGAGAGCAGTACTTC. Translation: CASSYGQGGEQYF.

The chain combines TRBV6-6 with TRBJ2-7; D remains unclear. CDR3 length equals 12 residues. Germline CDR1 MNHNY, CDR2 SVGAGI (reference sequence). V was clipped by 2 bases and J by 5 bases, with 7 bases between them. DNA of the CDR3: TGTGCCAGCAGTTACAACATGGACGAGCAGTACTTC. Translation: CASSYNMDEQYF.

In this sample, this clone turned up once. The CDR3 coding sequence is TGTGCCAGCAGTTACGTCCGGGGTATGGTGTCTGAAGCTTTCTTT. This codes for CASSYVRGMVSEAFF. This chain connects TRBV6-5 to TRBJ1-1; D unresolved. The germline V gene has CDR1 MNHEY and CDR2 SVGAGI. Trimming shortened V by 2 bases and J by 6 bases, and 16 bases separated the two germline ends. This CDR3 spans 15 amino acids.

The rearrangement uses TRBV5-1 and TRBJ1-5, with D possibly matching TRBD1 (6 bases). CDR1 and CDR2 (germline): SGHRS, YFSETQ. V lost 4 bases and J 6 bases, leaving 17 bases between the germline ends. The CDR3 is 15 residues long. CDR3 coding DNA: TGCGCCAGCAGCCCAGTGACAGGCGGGGGTCAGCCCCAGCATTTT. It yields the protein CASSPVTGGGQPQHF.

The chain recombines TRBV28 with TRBJ2-7; D unresolved. From germline, CDR1 is MDHEN and CDR2 SYDVKM. V lost 4 bases and J lost 5, with 15 bases in between. The CDR3 has 14 residues. The CDR3 DNA sequence: TGTGCCAGCAGTTACCCTGCCAGGATGCACGAGCAGTACTTC. Translated, it gives CASSYPARMHEQYF.

This chain joins TRBV2 and TRBJ2-1; 7 positions agree with TRBD2. Trimming took 3 bases from V and 7 from J; bases not matched to a gene: 9. Germline values: CDR1 SNHLY, CDR2 FYNNEI. This CDR3 has 15 amino acids. The CDR3, as DNA: TGTGCCAGCAGTGACTCGGCGGGAGCCCGGAATGAGCAGTTCTTC. Protein sequence: CASSDSAGARNEQFF.

V and J are TRBV4-1 and TRBJ1-5; 7 positions match TRBD1. The CDR3 loop spans 16 amino acids. J gave up 6 bases and V 0 bases, and 8 bases lay outside the gene matches. Germline lookup yields CDR1 MGHRA and CDR2 YSYEKL. The CDR3 spells CASSQERQGIGQPQHF. The CDR3 nucleotides read TGCGCCAGCAGCCAAGAGAGACAGGGTATCGGTCAGCCCCAGCATTTT.

V gene TRBV19 combines with J gene TRBJ2-4; tentative D call: TRBD1 (6 bases). CDR1 LNHDA and CDR2 SQIVND come from the germline V gene (reference sequence). The V end was cut by 6 bases, the J end by 0 bases, with 15 bases between. The CDR3 has 16 amino acids. CDR3 nucleotide sequence: TGTGCCAGTAGCGGCGGACAGTCATTAGCCAAAAACATTCAGTACTTC. This sequence encodes CASSGGQSLAKNIQYF.

J is TRBJ2-7 and V is TRBV7-2, with D possibly matching TRBD2 (6 bases). CDR1 and CDR2 from the germline V gene are SGHTA and FQGNSA. Trimming stripped 1 base from V and 2 bases from J, with 15 bases between. The CDR3 totals 16 residues. The CDR3: CASSLGGLARPYEQYF. CDR3 in DNA: TGTGCCAGCAGCTTAGGAGGTCTAGCGCGCCCCTACGAGCAGTACTTC.

This chain links TRBV7-8 with TRBJ1-5, with 10 bases lining up with TRBD1. The CDR3 has 16 amino acids. The V and J ends lost 4 bases and 1 base, in that order; junction bases with no gene match: 4. The V gene's germline CDR1 is SGHVS and CDR2 FQNEAQ. CDR3 sequence reads: CASSSRQGASNQPQHF. The CDR3, as DNA: TGTGCCAGCAGCTCCCGACAGGGGGCGAGCAATCAGCCCCAGCATTTT.

The chain combines TRBV30 with TRBJ2-1; 10 bases agree with TRBD1. The CDR3 is made up of 14 amino acids. CDR1 is GTSNPN, CDR2 SVGIG, per germline (reference sequence). The J segment lost 4 bases and the V segment lost 4 bases, leaving 4 bases of the junction unmatched. The chain's CDR3 is CAWTRDRGYNEQFF. CDR3 coding DNA: TGTGCCTGGACCCGGGACAGGGGTTACAATGAGCAGTTCTTC.

This sequence joins TRBV27 and TRBJ2-5, with D unresolved. Trimming left V 8 bases short and J 3 bases short, with 10 bases between. The CDR3 has 12 residues. From germline, CDR1 is MNHEY and CDR2 SMNVEV (reference sequence). CDR3 residues: CASGYREETQYF. The CDR3 region has the DNA TGTGCCAGCGGCTACAGAGAAGAGACCCAGTACTTC.

The J gene is TRBJ1-4, the V gene TRBV5-4, with 7 bases aligning to TRBD1. Trimming at V came to 0 bases and at J to 7 bases, leaving 3 bases not matched to a gene. In germline, CDR1 is SGHNT, CDR2 YYREEE (reference sequence). The CDR3 loop spans 14 amino acids. CDR3 amino acids: CASSLGGQSEKLFF. CDR3 sequence (DNA): TGTGCCAGCAGCTTGGGGGGACAGAGTGAAAAACTGTTTTTT.

The table lists this clone with a count of one. J is TRBJ2-2 and V is TRBV5-1, with a possible D match to TRBD1 (5 bases). There are 14 residues in the CDR3. Germline values: CDR1 SGHRS, CDR2 YFSETQ. V dropped 3 bases and J dropped 4 bases, with 10 bases sitting between them. The CDR3 DNA reads as TGCGCCAGCAGCTCCCCCAGGGCCACCGGGGAGCTGTTTTTT. Translating it yields CASSSPRATGELFF.

The V call is TRBV11-2, the J call TRBJ2-7; weak D call: TRBD2 (7 bases). Between the trimmed V and J ends, which lost 2 bases and 5 bases, there was a span of 13 bases. Per the germline V gene, CDR1 is SGHAT and CDR2 is FQNNGV. The CDR3 contains 14 residues. The CDR3 protein is CASSLSGGAHEQYF. CDR3 nucleotide sequence: TGTGCCAGCAGCTTAAGTGGGGGGGCGCACGAGCAGTACTTC.

The chain is built from TRBV28 and TRBJ1-1, with D possibly being TRBD1 (6 bases). The V and J ends lost 8 bases and 1 base respectively, with 17 bases between them. The CDR3 contains 15 residues. Germline V gives CDR1 MDHEN, CDR2 SYDVKM. In nucleotides, the CDR3 is TGTGCCAGCCAGACAGGAAAGATGAAGAACACTGAAGCTTTCTTT. It is translated as CASQTGKMKNTEAFF.

The chain has TRBV6-5 and TRBJ2-7, with TRBD1 identical over 9 bases. From germline, CDR1 is MNHEY and CDR2 SVGAGI. V lost 6 bases and J lost 4; bases outside the gene matches: 7. The CDR3 covers 14 residues. CDR3 sequence reads: CASSPGTGSYEQYF. DNA of the CDR3: TGTGCCAGCAGCCCCGGGACAGGGTCGTACGAGCAGTACTTC.

CDR3 nucleotides: TGTGCCAGCAGCTTAGCCCACGGCGCTAGTGAAAAACTGTTTTTT. Protein: CASSLAHGASEKLFF. The J gene is TRBJ1-4, the V gene TRBV7-8, with D unclear. Germline CDR1 and CDR2: SGHVS and FQNEAQ. The V and J ends lost 0 bases and 7 bases respectively, with 12 bases between them. The CDR3 has 15 amino acids.